The 8 T cell receptor beta chains presented below share a single source sample, sequenced in a study of blood T cell repertoires in COVID-19. Assay used: immunoSEQ multiplex PCR; TCRdb lists only in-frame clones, some missing. The sample records approximately 100,000 clones, 85% to 95% being singletons. Sequencing used peripheral blood. Every receptor here comes from a man aged 45-65 years with active COVID-19.

The chain uses TRBV28 and TRBJ1-2; 8 bases map to TRBD1. Trimming at V came to 6 bases and at J to 4 bases, leaving 4 bases not matched to a gene. The CDR3 is made up of 13 amino acids. Per the germline V gene, CDR1 is MDHEN and CDR2 is SYDVKM. Here the CDR3 DNA reads TGTGCCAGCAGGCCCGGACAGGGCTATGGCTACACCTTC. Residues: CASRPGQGYGYTF.

The chain recombines TRBV28 with TRBJ1-5; 7 bases are shared with TRBD1. The V gene's germline CDR1 is MDHEN and CDR2 SYDVKM. The CDR3 is 14 residues long. V shed 11 bases and J 7 bases; nucleotides not matched to a gene: 14. The DNA of the CDR3 is TGTGCCTCCCGGGAAGGACAGGTGGAGCAGCCCCAGCATTTT. Amino acids: CASREGQVEQPQHF.

The rearrangement links TRBV6-1 to TRBJ2-2; TRBD1 matches at 9 bases. With 3 bases clipped from V and 5 bases from J, the junction kept 4 bases outside the gene matches. The CDR3 consists of 15 residues. The germline CDR1 and CDR2 sequences are MNHNS and SASEGT. CDR3 in amino acids: CASSDRQGGTGELFF. The DNA for the CDR3 is TGTGCCAGCAGTGATCGACAGGGGGGAACCGGGGAGCTGTTTTTT.

CDR3 coding DNA: TGCGCCAGCAGCCAAGCCGTACTAGCACAGAGCACAGATACGCAGTATTTT. This translates into CASSQAVLAQSTDTQYF. The chain joins TRBV4-1 to TRBJ2-3; maybe TRBD2 (6 bases). Germline loops: CDR1 MGHRA, CDR2 YSYEKL. This CDR3 region has 17 residues. V was pared by 1 base and J by 0 bases, with 14 bases between.

This clone was detected once. J is TRBJ1-3 and V is TRBV11-2; the D gene is possibly TRBD1 (5 bases). CDR1 is SGHAT, CDR2 FQNNGV, per germline. CDR3 size: 15 residues. V dropped 4 bases and J dropped 1 base, with 11 bases sitting between them. CDR3 in DNA: TGTGCCAGCAGCTATCCGCAGGGATCTGGAAACACCATATATTTT. The encoded protein is CASSYPQGSGNTIYF.

The rearrangement joins TRBV11-1 to TRBJ2-3, with a possible D match to TRBD2 (6 bases). CDR1 and CDR2 (germline): SGHAT, FQDESV (reference sequence). This CDR3 is built from 16 residues. The V gene lost 5 bases and the J gene lost 6 bases, with 21 bases spanning the gap. DNA of the CDR3: TGTGCCAGCAGCGTCGGAGGGTCGGCCTACGCGGATACGCAGTATTTT. Residues: CASSVGGSAYADTQYF.

The chain employs TRBV9 and TRBJ2-3, with 7 bases aligning to TRBD1. V dropped 3 bases and J dropped 4; count of bases not matched to a gene: 5. Germline lookup yields CDR1 SGDLS and CDR2 YYNGEE. The CDR3 consists of 14 residues. The CDR3 DNA is TGTGCCAGCAGCGCAACAGGGGCCCCAGATACGCAGTATTTT. Amino acids: CASSATGAPDTQYF.

The chain is built from TRBV28 and TRBJ2-7; D may be TRBD2 (7 bases). Per germline, CDR1 MDHEN and CDR2 SYDVKM. This CDR3 has 15 residues. The V end lost 6 bases, the J end lost 0 bases, and 15 bases lay between the germline ends. The chain's CDR3 is CASRYRGAHSYEQYF. In DNA form, the CDR3 reads TGTGCCAGCAGATACCGGGGGGCCCACTCCTACGAGCAGTACTTC.